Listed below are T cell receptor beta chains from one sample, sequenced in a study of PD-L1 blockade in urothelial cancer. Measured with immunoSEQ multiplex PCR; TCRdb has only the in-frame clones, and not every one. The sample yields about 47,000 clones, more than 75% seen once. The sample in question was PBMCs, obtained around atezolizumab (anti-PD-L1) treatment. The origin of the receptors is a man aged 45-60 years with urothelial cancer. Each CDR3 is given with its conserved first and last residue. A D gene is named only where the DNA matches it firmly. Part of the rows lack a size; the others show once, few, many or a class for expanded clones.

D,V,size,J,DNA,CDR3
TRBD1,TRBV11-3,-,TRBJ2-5,TGTGCCAGCAGCACCCGGGACAGGAGTGGCCAAGAGACCCAGTACTTC,CASSTRDRSGQETQYF
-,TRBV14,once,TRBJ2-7,TGTGCCAGCAGCACCCGAGACGAGCAGTACTTC,CASSTRDEQYF
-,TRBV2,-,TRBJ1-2,TGTGCCAGCAGTGAAGCGCTTCGAGGGGGAGTCCTTGGCTACACCTTC,CASSEALRGGVLGYTF
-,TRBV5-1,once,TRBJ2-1,TGCGCCAGCAGCCCGGACAGTACCTACAATGAGCAGTTCTTC,CASSPDSTYNEQFF
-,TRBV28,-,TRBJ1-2,TGTGCCAGCAGTTTACTTCTAAGACTTGGGGGGAGTGGCTACACCTTC,CASSLLLRLGGSGYTF
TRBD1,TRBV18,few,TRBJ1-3,TGTGCCAGCTCACCACGGGCGACAGGGGAAACAGGAAACACCATATATTTT,CASSPRATGETGNTIYF
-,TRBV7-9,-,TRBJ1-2,TGTGCCAGCAGCTTAGTTTTGGGGAGGGGCTATGGCTACACCTTC,CASSLVLGRGYGYTF
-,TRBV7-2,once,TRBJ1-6,TGTGCCAGCAGCTTAGCGGAGGGGACTTCACCCCTCCACTTT,CASSLAEGTSPLHF
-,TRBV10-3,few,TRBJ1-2,TGTGCCATCAGTGCCTGGGACAATAACTATGGCTACACCTTC,CAISAWDNNYGYTF
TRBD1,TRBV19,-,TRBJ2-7,TGTGCCAGTAGTATGGGGACAGGGGAGCGGGAGCAGTACTTC,CASSMGTGEREQYF
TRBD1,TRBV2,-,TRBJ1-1,TGTGCCAGCAACCCAGGGGGCGAAACTGAAGCTTTCTTT,CASNPGGETEAFF
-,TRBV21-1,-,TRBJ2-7,TGTGCCAGCAGCAAACAACCAGGGAGGGGGATTGAGGCCTACGAGCAGTACTTC,CASSKQPGRGIEAYEQYF
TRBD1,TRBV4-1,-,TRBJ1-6,TGCGCCAGCAGCCAAGGTTCAGGGGGCTATAATTCACCCCTCCACTTT,CASSQGSGGYNSPLHF
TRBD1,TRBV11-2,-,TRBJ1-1,TGTGCCAGCAGCTTAGGTGCAGGGGGGAACACTGAAGCTTTCTTT,CASSLGAGGNTEAFF
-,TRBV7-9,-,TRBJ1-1,TGTGCCAGCAGGCCGTTTACGAGCACTGAAGCTTTCTTT,CASRPFTSTEAFF
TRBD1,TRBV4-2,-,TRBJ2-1,TGTGCCAGCAGCCCTATTCCGGGACAGGCCTACAATGAGCAGTTCTTC,CASSPIPGQAYNEQFF
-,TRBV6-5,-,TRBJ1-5,TGTGCCAGCAAAACAGGCTATCAGCCCCAGCATTTT,CASKTGYQPQHF
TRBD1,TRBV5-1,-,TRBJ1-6,TGCGCCAGCAGCTTGGGACAGGGGGTAGGTAATTCACCCCTCCACTTT,CASSLGQGVGNSPLHF
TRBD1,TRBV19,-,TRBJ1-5,TGTGCCAGTAGTATCAACAGGGGGCGGGAGCCCCAGCATTTT,CASSINRGREPQHF
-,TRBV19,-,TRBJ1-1,TGTGCCAGTAAAGGCAGGGTTGAAGCTTTCTTT,CASKGRVEAFF
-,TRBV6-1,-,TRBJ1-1,TGTGCCAGCAGTGTCCGCGCAGGTAACACTGAAGCTTTCTTT,CASSVRAGNTEAFF
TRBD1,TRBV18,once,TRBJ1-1,TGTGCCAGCTCACAAATGGACAGGGGTACTGAAGCTTTCTTT,CASSQMDRGTEAFF
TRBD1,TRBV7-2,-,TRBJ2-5,TGTGCCAGCAGCTTAGTTGGGACAGGGGGTCGAGAGACCCAGTACTTC,CASSLVGTGGRETQYF
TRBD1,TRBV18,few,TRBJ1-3,TGTGCCAGCTCGACGGGACAGACGAGCTCTGGAAACACCATATATTTT,CASSTGQTSSGNTIYF
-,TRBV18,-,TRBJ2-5,TGTGCCAGCTCACCAGGCAGGGAAGAGACCCAGTACTTC,CASSPGREETQYF
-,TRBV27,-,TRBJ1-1,TGTGCCAGCAGTTTATCGACAGGAATATCTGAAGCTTTCTTT,CASSLSTGISEAFF
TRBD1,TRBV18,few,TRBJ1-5,TGTGCCAGCACCTCGGGACAGGATAGCAATCAGCCCCAGCATTTT,CASTSGQDSNQPQHF
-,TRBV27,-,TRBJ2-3,TGTGCCAGCAGTTTGAGCGTAGGAGATACGCAGTATTTT,CASSLSVGDTQYF
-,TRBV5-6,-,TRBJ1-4,TGTGCCAGCAGCCGCGGGACCCACTTCCTTAGAGAGGAAAAACTGTTTTTT,CASSRGTHFLREEKLFF
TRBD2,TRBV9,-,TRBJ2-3,TGTGCCAGCAGCGAGGGACTAGCGGGGGTAATCGGCACAGATACGCAGTATTTT,CASSEGLAGVIGTDTQYF
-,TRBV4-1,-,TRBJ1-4,TGCGCCAGCAGCCAGGAACAGGGATCAACTAATGAAAAACTGTTTTTT,CASSQEQGSTNEKLFF
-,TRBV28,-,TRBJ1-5,TGTGCCAGCAGTTATGGGAGGGGGGGTAGCAATCAGCCCCAGCATTTT,CASSYGRGGSNQPQHF
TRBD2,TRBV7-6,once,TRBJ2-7,TGTGCCAGCAGCTTAACTGGACTAGCGGGTGGGGAGCAGTACTTC,CASSLTGLAGGEQYF
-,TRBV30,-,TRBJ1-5,TGTGCCTGTACCAGTACAGAGGGAAGCCCCAATCAGCCCCAGCATTTT,CACTSTEGSPNQPQHF
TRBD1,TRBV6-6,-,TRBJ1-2,TGTGCCAGCAGGGGGGACAGGGATAACTATGGCTACACCTTC,CASRGDRDNYGYTF
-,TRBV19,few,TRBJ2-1,TGTGCCAGTAGTATAGCGCAGGGCTCTCATGAGCAGTTCTTC,CASSIAQGSHEQFF
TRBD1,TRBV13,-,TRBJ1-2,TGTGCCAGCAGCTTAGAGGGGGCAGAGTATGGCTACACCTTC,CASSLEGAEYGYTF